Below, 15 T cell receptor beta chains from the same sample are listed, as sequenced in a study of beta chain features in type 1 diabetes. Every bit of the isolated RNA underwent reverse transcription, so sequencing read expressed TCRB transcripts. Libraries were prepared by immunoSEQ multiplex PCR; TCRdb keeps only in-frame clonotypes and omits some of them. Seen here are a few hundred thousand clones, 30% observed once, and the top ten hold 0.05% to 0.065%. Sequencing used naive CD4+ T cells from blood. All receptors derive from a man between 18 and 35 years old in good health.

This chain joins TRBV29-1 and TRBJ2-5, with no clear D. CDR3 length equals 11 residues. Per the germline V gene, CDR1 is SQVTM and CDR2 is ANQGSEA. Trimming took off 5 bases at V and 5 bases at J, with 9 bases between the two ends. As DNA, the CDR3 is TGCAGCGTTTTGGTTTCTGAGACCCAGTACTTC. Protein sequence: CSVLVSETQYF.

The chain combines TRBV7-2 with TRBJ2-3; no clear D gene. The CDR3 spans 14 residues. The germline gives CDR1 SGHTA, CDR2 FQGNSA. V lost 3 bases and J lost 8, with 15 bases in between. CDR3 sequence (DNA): TGTGCCAGCAGCTTCCTGGTAGCCAGCCCTACGCAGTATTTT. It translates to CASSFLVASPTQYF. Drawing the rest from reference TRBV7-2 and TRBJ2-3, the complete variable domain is GAGVSQSPSNKVTEKGKDVELRCDPISGHTALYWYRQSLGQGLEFLIYFQGNSAPDKSGLPSDRFSAERTGGSVSTLTIQRTQQEDSAVYLCASSFLVASPTQYFGPGTRLTVL.

The DNA for the CDR3 is TGTGCCTGGAGCTTGAGGAGTCCCGGGGAGCTGTTTTTT. It specifies CAWSLRSPGELFF. This sequence joins TRBV30 and TRBJ2-2, with D unresolved. The V end lost 3 bases, the J end lost 6 bases, and 11 bases lay between the germline ends. This CDR3 spans 13 amino acids. Germline V gene sequence: CDR1 GTSNPN, CDR2 SVGIG (reference sequence).

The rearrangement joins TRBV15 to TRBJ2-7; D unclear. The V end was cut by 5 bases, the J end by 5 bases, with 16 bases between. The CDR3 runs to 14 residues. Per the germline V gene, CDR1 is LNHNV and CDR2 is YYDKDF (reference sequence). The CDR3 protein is CATSEGLQNHEQYF. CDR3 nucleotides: TGTGCCACCAGCGAAGGTCTGCAAAATCACGAGCAGTACTTC.

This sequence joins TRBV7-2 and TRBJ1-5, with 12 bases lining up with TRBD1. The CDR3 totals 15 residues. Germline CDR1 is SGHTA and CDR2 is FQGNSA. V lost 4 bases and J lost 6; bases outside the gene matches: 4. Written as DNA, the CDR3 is TGTGCCAGCAGCTCGGGACAGGGGGCTGGTCAGCCCCAGCATTTT. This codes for CASSSGQGAGQPQHF.

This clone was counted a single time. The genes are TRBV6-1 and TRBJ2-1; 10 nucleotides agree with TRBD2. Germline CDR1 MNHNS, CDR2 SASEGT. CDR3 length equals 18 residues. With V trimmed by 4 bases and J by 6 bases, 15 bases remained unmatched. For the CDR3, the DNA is TGTGCCAGCAGTGGAATTAGGCTAGCGGGAGTTAGGGCCAATGAGCAGTTCTTC. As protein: CASSGIRLAGVRANEQFF.

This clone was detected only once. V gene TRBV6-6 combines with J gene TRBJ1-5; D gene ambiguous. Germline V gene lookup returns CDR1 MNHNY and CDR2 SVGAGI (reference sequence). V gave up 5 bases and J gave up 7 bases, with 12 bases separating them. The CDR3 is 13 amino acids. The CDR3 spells CASSTGPTQPQHF. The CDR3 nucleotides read TGTGCCAGCAGTACTGGACCGACCCAGCCCCAGCATTTT.

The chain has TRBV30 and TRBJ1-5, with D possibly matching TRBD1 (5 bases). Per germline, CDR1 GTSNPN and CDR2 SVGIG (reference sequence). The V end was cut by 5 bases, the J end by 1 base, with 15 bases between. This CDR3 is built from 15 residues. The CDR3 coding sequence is TGTGCCTGGGCCCTCCCGGGGGTGAGCAATCAGCCCCAGCATTTT. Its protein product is CAWALPGVSNQPQHF.

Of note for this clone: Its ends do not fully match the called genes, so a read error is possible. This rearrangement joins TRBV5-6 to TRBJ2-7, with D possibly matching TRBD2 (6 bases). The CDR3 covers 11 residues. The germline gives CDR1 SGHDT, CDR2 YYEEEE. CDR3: CASSYGGLESF. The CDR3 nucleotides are TGTGCCAGCAGCTACGGAGGGTTGGAGAGCTTC.

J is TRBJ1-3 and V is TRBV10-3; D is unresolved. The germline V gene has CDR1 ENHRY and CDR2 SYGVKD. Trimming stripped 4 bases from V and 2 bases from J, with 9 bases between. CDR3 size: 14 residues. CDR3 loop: CAISGDWAGNTIYF. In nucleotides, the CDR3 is TGTGCCATCAGTGGAGACTGGGCTGGAAACACCATATATTTT.

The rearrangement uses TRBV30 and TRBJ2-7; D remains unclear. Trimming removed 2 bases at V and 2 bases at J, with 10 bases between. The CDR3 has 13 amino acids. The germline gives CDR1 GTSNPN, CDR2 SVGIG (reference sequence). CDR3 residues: CAWSKTSTYEQYF. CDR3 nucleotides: TGTGCCTGGAGTAAGACAAGCACCTACGAGCAGTACTTC. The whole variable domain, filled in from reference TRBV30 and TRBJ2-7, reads SQTIHQWPATLVQPVGSPLSLECTVEGTSNPNLYWYRQAAGRGLQLLFYSVGIGQISSEVPQNLSASRPQDRQFILSSKKLLLSDSGFYLCAWSKTSTYEQYFGPGTRLTVT.

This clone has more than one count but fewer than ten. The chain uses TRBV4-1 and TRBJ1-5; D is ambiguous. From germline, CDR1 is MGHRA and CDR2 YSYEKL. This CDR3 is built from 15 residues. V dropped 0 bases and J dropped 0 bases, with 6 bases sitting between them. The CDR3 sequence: CASSQEQASNQPQHF. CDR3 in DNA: TGCGCCAGCAGCCAAGAGCAGGCTAGCAATCAGCCCCAGCATTTT.

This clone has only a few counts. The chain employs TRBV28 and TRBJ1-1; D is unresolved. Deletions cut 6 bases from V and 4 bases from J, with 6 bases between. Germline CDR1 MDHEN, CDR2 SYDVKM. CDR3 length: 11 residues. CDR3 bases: TGTGCCAGCAGGGGAGTCACTGAAGCTTTCTTT. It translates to CASRGVTEAFF.

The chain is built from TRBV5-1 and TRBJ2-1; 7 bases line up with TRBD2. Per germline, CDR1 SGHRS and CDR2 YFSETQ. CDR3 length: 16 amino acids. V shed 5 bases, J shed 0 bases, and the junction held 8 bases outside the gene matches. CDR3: CASRFLAASSYNEQFF. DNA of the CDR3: TGCGCCAGCAGGTTCCTAGCGGCAAGCTCCTACAATGAGCAGTTCTTC.

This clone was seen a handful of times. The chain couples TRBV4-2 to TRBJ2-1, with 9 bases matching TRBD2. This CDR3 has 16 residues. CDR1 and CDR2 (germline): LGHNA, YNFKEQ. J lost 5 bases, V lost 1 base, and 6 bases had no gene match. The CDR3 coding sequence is TGTGCCAGCAGCCAAGTTCCTAGCGGGGTTAACAATGAGCAGTTCTTC. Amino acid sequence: CASSQVPSGVNNEQFF.